The 17 T cell receptor beta chains below come from one sample, sequenced in a study of T cell repertoires in cytomegalovirus infection (dated by TCRdb to the late 2010s). TCRdb shows the sequencer as Illumina HiSeq 1500. The public reads were run again by TCRdb, first through fastp at Q25 and then through MiXCR, and only productive beta chains were kept. Rows matching on CDR3 protein sequence are summarized as one entry with the most common DNA and genes. The sample data list around 740,000 distinct CDR3 sequences, and roughly 35% of these were observed just once. Of the sample, more than 2.5% falls within the top ten clones. Input material: PBMCs. These receptors came from a human donor in good health (CMV status not recorded). Some clones in this sample may be carry-over from other donors' samples.

This clonotype was observed a handful of times. The genes are TRBV12-3 or TRBV12-4 and TRBJ1-2, with 8 bases lining up with TRBD1. This CDR3 spans 14 amino acids. J was trimmed by 2 bases and V by 5 bases; bases with no gene match: 4. This CDR3 reads CASSQRDRNYGYTF. The CDR3 DNA reads TGTGCCAGCAGTCAGAGGGACAGGAACTATGGCTACACCTTC.

The V call is TRBV20-1, the J call TRBJ2-5; 9 bases line up with TRBD1. V lost 5 bases and J lost 5; bases outside the gene matches: 12. The CDR3 length is 15 residues. In germline, CDR1 is DFQATT, CDR2 SNEGSKA (reference sequence). The CDR3, as DNA: TGCAGTGCTTTCTTCCCCGGGACAGGGACGGAGACCCAGTACTTC. Protein: CSAFFPGTGTETQYF.

The chain uses TRBV20-1 and TRBJ2-3, with D possibly TRBD2 on 6 matching bases. Germline V gene data show CDR1 as DFQATT and CDR2 as SNEGSKA (reference sequence). The CDR3 contains 15 residues. Trimming took 6 bases from V and 5 from J, leaving 21 bases between them. The CDR3, as DNA: TGCAGTGCACCGGAGGGGAGACGGGGTGTAGATACGCAGTATTTT. Translated, it gives CSAPEGRRGVDTQYF.

This rearrangement joins TRBV12-3 or TRBV12-4 to TRBJ2-3; 7 nucleotides agree with TRBD1. The CDR3 spans 15 residues. V gave up 5 bases and J gave up 2 bases; unmatched junction bases: 7. The CDR3 is CASSRQGGPTDTQYF. As DNA, the CDR3 is TGTGCCAGCAGTAGACAGGGTGGACCCACAGATACGCAGTATTTT.

With regard to this clonotype: A read error may produce the germline difference seen at one junction end. The chain has TRBV28 and TRBJ2-4; 7 nucleotides match TRBD1. In germline, CDR1 is MDHEN, CDR2 SYDVKM. CDR3 length equals 15 residues. CDR3 bases: TGTGCCAGCAGTTCGACCGGGACAGTCAAACACATTCAGTACTTC. As protein: CASSSTGTVKHIQYF.

A note on this clonotype: A much larger clone lies a single base off, so this may be a read error. This chain joins TRBV7-2 and TRBJ2-1; TRBD1 is a possible D gene (6 bases). The CDR3 consists of 14 residues. Germline CDR1 is SGHTA and CDR2 is FQGNSA. Trimming took 7 bases from V and 6 from J, leaving 16 bases between them. CDR3 coding DNA: TGTGCCAGCACACGGGACATGGAAATCAATGAGCAGTTCTTC. Its protein product is CASTRDMEINEQFF.

This clonotype has ten or more counts. This chain uses TRBV7-8 with TRBJ1-1, with TRBD1 as a possible D gene (5 bases). Germline CDR1 reads SGHVS; CDR2 reads FQNEAQ. CDR3 length: 14 residues. V was clipped by 1 base and J by 2 bases, with 8 bases between them. CDR3: CASSLDRRNTEAFF. The CDR3 DNA reads as TGTGCCAGCAGCTTAGACAGGAGAAACACTGAAGCTTTCTTT. Variable domain in full (rest from reference TRBV7-8 and TRBJ1-1): GAGVSQSPRYKVAKRGQDVALRCDPISGHVSLFWYQQALGQGPEFLTYFQNEAQLDKSGLPSDRFFAERPEGSVSTLKIQRTQQEDSAVYLCASSLDRRNTEAFFGQGTRLTVV.

This clonotype was seen ten or more times. The chain joins TRBV7-2 to TRBJ2-1; D not certain. The CDR3 length is 15 residues. The germline gives CDR1 SGHTA, CDR2 FQGNSA. Trimming removed 4 bases from V and 1 base from J, with 11 bases in between. DNA for the CDR3: TGTGCCAGCAGCTCACACACCGGGTCCTACAATGAGCAGTTCTTC. It is translated as CASSSHTGSYNEQFF.

This clonotype was recorded many times. The genes are TRBV4-1 and TRBJ1-1; D ambiguous. Germline V gene lookup returns CDR1 MGHRA and CDR2 YSYEKL. CDR3 length: 13 amino acids. Between the trimmed V and J ends, which lost 1 base and 3 bases, there was a span of 6 bases. CDR3 sequence (DNA): TGCGCCAGCAGCCAAGTAGGAGACACTGAAGCTTTCTTT. This gives the protein CASSQVGDTEAFF.

The chain couples TRBV11-2 to TRBJ2-1; no firm D call. In germline, CDR1 is SGHAT, CDR2 FQNNGV. V was shortened by 0 bases and J by 8 bases, with 8 bases between the two germline ends. This CDR3 has 13 amino acids. CDR3 in amino acids: CASSLESGDEQFF. The DNA for the CDR3 is TGTGCCAGCAGCTTAGAGTCTGGCGATGAGCAGTTCTTC.

The chain employs TRBV28 and TRBJ2-7; TRBD1 matches at 8 bases. Losses at the gene ends were 5 bases for V and 7 bases for J; bases not matched to a gene: 19. CDR1 is MDHEN, CDR2 SYDVKM, per germline. The CDR3 is 17 amino acids. The CDR3 region has the DNA TGTGCCAGCAGTCTTAATCCGGGACAGGAAAATTTGTGGGAGCAGTACTTC. Amino acids: CASSLNPGQENLWEQYF.

This clonotype was counted only a few times. This chain connects TRBV6-5 to TRBJ1-2; D not resolved. Trimming removed 4 bases at V and 0 bases at J, with 9 bases between. The CDR3 has 14 residues. Per the germline V gene, CDR1 is MNHEY and CDR2 is SVGAGI. The DNA of the CDR3 is TGTGCCAGCAGTTCACGAAGGACTAACTATGGCTACACCTTC. This sequence encodes CASSSRRTNYGYTF.

The gene calls are TRBV6-1 and TRBJ2-3; either TRBD1 or TRBD2 may supply D (5 bases each). The CDR3 loop spans 17 amino acids. Trimming took off 5 bases at V and 1 base at J, with 19 bases between the two ends. The V gene's germline CDR1 is MNHNS and CDR2 SASEGT. For the CDR3, the DNA is TGTGCCAGCAGTTGGGGACCGGGGAGATGCGGCACAGATACGCAGTATTTT. Its protein product is CASSWGPGRCGTDTQYF.

The genes are TRBV2 and TRBJ2-7; D remains unclear. Germline V gene data show CDR1 as SNHLY and CDR2 as FYNNEI. Trimming shortened V by 6 bases and J by 1 base, and 16 bases separated the two germline ends. The CDR3 length is 15 residues. Here the CDR3 reads CASSATRTASYEQYF. For the CDR3, the DNA is TGTGCCAGCAGCGCCACCAGGACGGCGTCCTACGAGCAGTACTTC.

The rearrangement uses TRBV7-2 and TRBJ1-2; no reliable D call. The V end lost 5 bases, the J end lost 4 bases, and 17 bases lay between the germline ends. Germline V gene sequence: CDR1 SGHTA, CDR2 FQGNSA. The CDR3 consists of 15 residues. CDR3: CASSQRVGSTYGYTF. DNA for the CDR3: TGTGCCAGCAGCCAGAGGGTTGGGTCGACCTATGGCTACACCTTC.

This clonotype has a handful of counts. This chain uses TRBV7-2 with TRBJ2-2, with TRBD2 matching over 11 bases. V dropped 6 bases and J dropped 2; count of bases not matched to a gene: 2. CDR1 and CDR2 (germline): SGHTA, FQGNSA. The CDR3 is made up of 15 amino acids. The CDR3 DNA reads TGTGCCAGCAGTAGCGGGGGGGCCAACACCGGGGAGCTGTTTTTT. Residues: CASSSGGANTGELFF.

This chain joins TRBV2 and TRBJ2-4; D call uncertain. Germline CDR1 SNHLY, CDR2 FYNNEI. The V and J ends lost 2 bases and 9 bases respectively, with 11 bases between them. CDR3 size: 13 residues. This chain's CDR3 is CASSEFPRSIQYF. The CDR3 nucleotides read TGTGCCAGCAGTGAATTCCCCCGAAGCATTCAGTACTTC.